This TCR beta chain was obtained from a study of blood T cell repertoires in COVID-19. As for the study in general: COVID-19 samples collected from the United States, Italy and Spain covered acute and convalescent phases.

Trimming removed 5 bases from V and 10 bases from J, with 11 bases in between. The CDR3 runs to 11 residues. In germline, CDR1 is SGHVS, CDR2 FQNEAQ. The data were produced by immunoSEQ multiplex PCR, yet TCRdb's version contains in-frame clones alone and is incomplete. This sample has nearly 200,000 clones, with approximately 84% found just once. Cohorts were determined from participant-reported clinical history. This clone was recorded once. The TCR originated in a man aged 35-49 years who had recovered from COVID-19. The chain uses TRBV7-8 and TRBJ1-1, with no clear D. The specimen sequenced was PBMCs or T cells enriched from blood (not recorded which). The CDR3 DNA follows: TGTGCCAGCAGCCCCCACCTCGGAGCTTTCTTT. This gives the protein CASSPHLGAFF.